The rows below give T cell receptor beta chains drawn from one sample of a study of shared clonotypes between healthy human individuals. Profiled with immunoSEQ multiplex PCR; TCRdb holds only in-frame clones, not every one. This table holds millions of clones, approximately 95% found once. The sample consisted of naive CD4+ T cells from PBMCs. Receptors were obtained from a man between 18 and 35 years old in good health. Some clones in this sample may be carry-over from other donors' samples. Each CDR3 is given with its conserved first and last residue. The D gene is left open where the match is weak. Some rows have no size entry. The others give once, few or many, or a class for an expanded clone.

>TRBV5-3|TRBJ2-7|-|TRBD2
CARSLTSGAYEQYF
TGTGCCAGAAGCCTCACTAGCGGAGCCTACGAGCAGTACTTC
>TRBV5-1|TRBJ2-1|-|TRBD2
CASSWTSGSLYEQFF
TGCGCCAGCAGCTGGACTAGCGGGAGTCTGTATGAGCAGTTCTTC
>TRBV5-1|TRBJ2-5|-|-
CASSSGPPETQYF
TGCGCCAGCAGCTCCGGCCCCCCAGAGACCCAGTACTTC
>TRBV10-3|TRBJ1-3|-|-
CAISDSPASGNTIYF
TGTGCCATCAGTGATTCCCCGGCCTCTGGAAACACCATATATTTT
>TRBV5-5|TRBJ2-1|-|TRBD1
CASSLGQGTYNEQFF
TGTGCCAGCAGCCTCGGACAGGGGACTTACAATGAGCAGTTCTTC
>TRBV28|TRBJ1-2|-|-
CASSLPGGGVRGYTF
TGTGCCAGCAGTTTGCCCGGAGGGGGGGTACGTGGCTACACCTTC
>TRBV5-4|TRBJ1-3|once|-
CASSLLGRQDTIYF
TGTGCCAGCAGCCTGTTGGGCAGACAGGACACCATATATTTT
>TRBV7-9|TRBJ1-1|few|-
CASSSDGNTEAFF
TGTGCCAGCAGCTCCGACGGAAACACTGAAGCTTTCTTT
>TRBV5-4|TRBJ2-7|-|TRBD2
CASSWGGNYEQYF
TGTGCCAGCAGCTGGGGGGGTAACTACGAGCAGTACTTC
>TRBV7-2|TRBJ1-2|-|TRBD1
CASSRPGQEFSYTF
TGTGCCAGCAGCCGACCGGGACAGGAGTTCTCCTACACCTTC
>TRBV2|TRBJ1-5|-|-
CASSPGVQPQHF
TGTGCCAGCAGCCCAGGGGTTCAGCCCCAGCATTTT
>TRBV5-6|TRBJ2-5|-|-
CASSFRVTGETQYF
TGTGCCAGCAGCTTCAGGGTAACGGGGGAGACCCAGTACTTC